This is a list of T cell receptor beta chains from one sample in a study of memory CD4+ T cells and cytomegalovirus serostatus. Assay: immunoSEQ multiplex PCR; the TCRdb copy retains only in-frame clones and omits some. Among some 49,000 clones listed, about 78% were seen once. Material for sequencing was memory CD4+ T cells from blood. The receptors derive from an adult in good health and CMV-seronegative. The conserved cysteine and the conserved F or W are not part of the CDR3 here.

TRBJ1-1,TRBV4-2,ASSRGVAVNTEAF
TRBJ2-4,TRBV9,ASSVESHLGKNIQY
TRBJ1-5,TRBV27,ASRQGYQPQH
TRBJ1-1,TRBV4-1,ASSQAYRPTEAF
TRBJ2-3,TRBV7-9,ASSLRVTGITDTQY
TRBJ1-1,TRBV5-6,ASSFGTGMNTEAF
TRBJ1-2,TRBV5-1,ASSLEGRNYGYT
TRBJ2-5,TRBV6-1,ASSERREKTQY
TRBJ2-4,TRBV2,ASSVLLNIQY
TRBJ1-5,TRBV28,ASSFGHIQH
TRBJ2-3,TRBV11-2,ASSFTGAAPTDTQY
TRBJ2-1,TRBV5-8,ASSLGQGTYNEQF
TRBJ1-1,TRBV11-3,ASSSGGTEAF
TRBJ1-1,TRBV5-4,ASSLRTSNTEAF
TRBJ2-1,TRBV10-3,AISERLAGVSPYNEQF
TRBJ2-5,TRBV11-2,ASSLARGSETQY
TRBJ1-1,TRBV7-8,ASSFPSNWGEAF
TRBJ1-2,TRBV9,ASSVVRRVGYT
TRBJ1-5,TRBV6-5,ASSYAGIQPQH
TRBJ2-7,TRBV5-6,ASSPGTGAEQY
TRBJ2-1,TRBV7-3,ASSSRADREQF
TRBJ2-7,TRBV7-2,ASSSRGGNYEQY
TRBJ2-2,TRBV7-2,ASSAREGGLGELF
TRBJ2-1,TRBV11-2,ASSFGRVGGAYNEQF
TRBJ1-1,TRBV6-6,ASSNRGQGNTEAF
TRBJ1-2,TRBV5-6,ASTDANRIGYT
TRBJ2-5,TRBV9,ASSGPRGLTYQETQY
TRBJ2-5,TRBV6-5,ASSYGREETQY
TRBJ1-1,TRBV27,ASSLSGGVKGWNTEAF
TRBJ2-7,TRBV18,ASSPFTSGGSEQY
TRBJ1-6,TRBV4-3,ASSQAGVGSPLH
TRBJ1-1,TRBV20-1,SARGHHETF
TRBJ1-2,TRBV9,ASSPSPGREGYT
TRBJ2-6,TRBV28,ASGMRTGEKIGANVLT
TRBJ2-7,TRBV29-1,SVGGGLKREQY
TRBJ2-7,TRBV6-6,ASSYSTSGSNEQY
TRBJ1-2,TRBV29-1,SATGGNYGYT
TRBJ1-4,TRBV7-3,ASSSPSLKLF
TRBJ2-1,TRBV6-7,ASSYSPRPYRAYNEQF
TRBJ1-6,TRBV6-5,AISTGAINSPLH
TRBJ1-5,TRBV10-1,ASNCFGQGASQPQH
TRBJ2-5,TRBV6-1,ASSKNRVQETQY
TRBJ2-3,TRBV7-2,ASSFPGYTDTQY
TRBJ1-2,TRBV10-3,ASSYSAAGADGYT
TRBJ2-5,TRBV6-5,ASSQGLRETQY
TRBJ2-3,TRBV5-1,ASSLDPGPSTDTQY
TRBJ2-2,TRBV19,ASGTSVNTGELF
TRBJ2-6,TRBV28,ASRLEGAGVLT
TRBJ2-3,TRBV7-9,ASSRGAATDTQY
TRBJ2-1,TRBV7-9,ASSLGGLYNEQF